This T cell receptor (beta chain) was captured by sequencing in a study of CDR3 diversity in severe acne. A single record per CDR3 protein comes from TCRdb applying MiXCR to the PCR reads. This sample has more than 85,000 distinct CDR3 sequences, with roughly half found just once. V lost 3 bases to trimming and J lost 4 bases, with 9 bases between them. The CDR3 length is 13 residues. The germline V gene encodes CDR1 SNHLY and CDR2 FYNNEI. The specimen was blood. This receptor was taken from a male donor with acne. The chain links TRBV2 to TRBJ1-2; possibly TRBD1 for D (5 bases). In nucleotides, the CDR3 is TGTGCCAGCAGTGACTGGGGGAGCTATGGCTACACCTTC. Protein sequence: CASSDWGSYGYTF.